A selection of T cell receptor beta chains follows, all from one sample in a study of cytomegalovirus exposure and HLA in healthy donors. Data came from immunoSEQ multiplex PCR; TCRdb stores just in-frame clones and leaves some out. The sample carries about 120,000 clones, about three quarters recorded once. Specimen: PBMCs. These receptors were obtained from a woman in her thirties or forties in good health and CMV-seropositive. The CDR3 runs from the conserved cysteine through the conserved F or W. D genes are given only for firm matches. Not every row has a clone size; where given, it reads once, few, many or a size class.

CSVVRSSADTQYF TGCAGCGTTGTGAGGTCTAGCGCAGATACGCAGTATTTT NA once TRBJ2-3 TRBV29-1
CASSWTGEETQYF TGTGCCAGCAGTTGGACAGGAGAAGAGACCCAGTACTTC TRBD1 few TRBJ2-5 TRBV6-5
CASSQRGFTGNTIYF TGTGCCAGCAGCCAAAGGGGTTTTACTGGAAACACCATATATTTT NA NA TRBJ1-3 TRBV6-1
CASSMTGEAVTGELFF TGTGCCAGCAGCATGACAGGGGAGGCGGTCACCGGGGAGCTGTTTTTT TRBD1 NA TRBJ2-2 TRBV11-2
CASSQDWESTEAFF TGCGCCAGCAGCCAAGACTGGGAGAGCACTGAAGCTTTCTTT NA NA TRBJ1-1 TRBV4-3
CASSIQGSNTEAFF TGCGCCAGCAGCATACAGGGGTCGAACACTGAAGCTTTCTTT TRBD1 NA TRBJ1-1 TRBV5-1
CASSKTTGYEQFF TGTGCCAGCAGCAAGACCACAGGCTATGAGCAGTTCTTC NA few TRBJ2-1 TRBV9
CASSLASDRQETQYF TGTGCCAGCAGCTTGGCCTCTGACAGACAAGAGACCCAGTACTTC NA NA TRBJ2-5 TRBV5-8
CASSLQQNTEAFF TGTGCCAGCTCTCTACAGCAGAACACTGAAGCTTTCTTT NA NA TRBJ1-1 TRBV18
CASKVGGENYGYTF TGTGCCAGCAAGGTGGGAGGGGAAAACTATGGCTACACCTTC NA NA TRBJ1-2 TRBV5-4
CAISQGDVETQYF TGTGCCATATCCCAGGGTGATGTGGAGACCCAGTACTTC NA NA TRBJ2-5 TRBV2
CASRDPGQGVGEQYF TGCGCCAGCAGAGACCCGGGACAGGGAGTTGGGGAGCAGTACTTC TRBD1 once TRBJ2-7 TRBV5-1
CASSPHFSYNEQFF TGTGCCAGCAGCCCTCACTTCTCCTACAATGAGCAGTTCTTC NA NA TRBJ2-1 TRBV7-3
CASIPAGGHEQFF TGTGCCAGCATACCAGCGGGGGGGCATGAGCAGTTCTTC TRBD2 few TRBJ2-1 TRBV6-1
CASRGAGNTEAFF TGTGCCAGCAGGGGCGCGGGGAACACTGAAGCTTTCTTT NA NA TRBJ1-1 TRBV6-5
CASSQAGGYTGELFF TGTGCTAGCAGCCAGGCGGGGGGGTACACCGGGGAGCTGTTTTTT TRBD2 NA TRBJ2-2 TRBV7-7
CASSPPSGGAETQYF TGTGCCAGCAGCCCGCCTAGCGGGGGGGCCGAGACCCAGTACTTC TRBD2 NA TRBJ2-5 TRBV9
CASSEGGFTQHF TGTGCCAGCAGTGAAGGAGGGTTTACCCAGCATTTT NA few TRBJ1-5 TRBV6-1
CASSPQGAATDTQYF TGTGCCAGCAGCCCGCAGGGGGCCGCCACAGATACGCAGTATTTT TRBD1 few TRBJ2-3 TRBV9
CASSLVAGGYNEQFF TGTGCCAGCAGCTTGGTAGCGGGGGGCTACAATGAGCAGTTCTTC TRBD2 once TRBJ2-1 TRBV5-4
CASSLAGTGNSQPQHF TGTGCCAGCAGCTTAGCAGGGACAGGGAATAGTCAGCCCCAGCATTTT TRBD1 NA TRBJ1-5 TRBV7-2
CASSPDRVNIQYF TGTGCCAGCAGCCCGGACAGAGTAAACATTCAGTACTTC NA NA TRBJ2-4 TRBV7-2
CASSTPAFLADGYNEQFF TGTGCCAGCAGCACCCCCGCCTTTTTAGCCGATGGGTACAATGAGCAGTTCTTC NA NA TRBJ2-1 TRBV7-2
CSVEGGNEQFF TGCAGCGTTGAGGGGGGGAATGAGCAGTTCTTC TRBD2 once TRBJ2-1 TRBV29-1
CASSVGTGRDEKLFF TGTGCCAGCAGCGTAGGGACAGGGAGAGACGAAAAACTGTTTTTT TRBD1 NA TRBJ1-4 TRBV9
CASREPGQGLYEQYF TGCGCCAGCAGGGAGCCGGGACAGGGGTTGTACGAGCAGTACTTC TRBD1 NA TRBJ2-7 TRBV10-2
CASSAGGGGEKLFF TGTGCCAGCAGCGCTGGCGGGGGTGGAGAAAAACTGTTTTTT NA once TRBJ1-4 TRBV9
CASSFREDTEAFF TGTGCCAGCAGCTTTCGGGAAGACACTGAAGCTTTCTTT NA NA TRBJ1-1 TRBV7-9
CASSLEGSGGANNEQFF TGCGCCAGCAGCTTGGAAGGTAGCGGGGGGGCGAACAATGAGCAGTTCTTC TRBD2 few TRBJ2-1 TRBV5-1
CSVPDRHLTNTEAFF TGCAGCGTTCCCGATCGACACCTCACGAACACTGAAGCTTTCTTT NA NA TRBJ1-1 TRBV29-1
CASSYSAGRTEAFF TGTGCCAGCAGTTACTCGGCGGGGCGCACTGAAGCTTTCTTT NA few TRBJ1-1 TRBV6-5
CASNPRVVLNQPQHF TGTGCCAGCAACCCCCGGGTTGTACTCAATCAGCCCCAGCATTTT NA NA TRBJ1-5 TRBV5-8
CARSRKISVDEQYF TGTGCCAGAAGCCGAAAGATATCAGTGGACGAGCAGTACTTC NA NA TRBJ2-7 TRBV5-3
CSVAVAGTYEQYF TGCAGCGTTGCCGTGGCGGGAACCTACGAGCAGTACTTC NA NA TRBJ2-7 TRBV29-1
CASSPETGGFTEAFF TGTGCCAGCAGCCCCGAGACAGGGGGATTCACTGAAGCTTTCTTT TRBD1 NA TRBJ1-1 TRBV7-2
CSKLAGREQFF TGCAGTAAACTAGCGGGGCGTGAGCAGTTCTTC TRBD2 NA TRBJ2-1 TRBV20-1
CSVVRRQGDYEQYF TGCAGCGTGGTAAGAAGACAGGGCGACTACGAGCAGTACTTC TRBD1 NA TRBJ2-7 TRBV29-1
CASSPQTGSNQPQHF TGCGCCAGCAGCCCTCAGACAGGGAGCAATCAGCCCCAGCATTTT TRBD1 few TRBJ1-5 TRBV4-1